This T cell receptor beta chain was documented in a study of cytomegalovirus exposure and HLA in healthy donors. The CDR3 is made up of 14 amino acids. Germline V gene data show CDR1 as MNHEY and CDR2 as SMNVEV (reference sequence). V lost 2 bases, J lost 7 bases, and 3 bases stayed unmatched. The PCR contained 60 Vbeta and 13 Jbeta primers. Libraries were prepared by immunoSEQ multiplex PCR; TCRdb keeps only in-frame clonotypes and omits some of them. The repertoire consists of around 100,000 clones, with 6.5% to 8% occurring once and the leading ten covering over 2%. This clone was counted only a few times.

The receptor's source is a man in his fifties in good health and CMV-seronegative. The chain links TRBV27 to TRBJ2-1; 9 nucleotides line up with TRBD2. The source material was PBMCs. The CDR3: CASSLSLAGNEQFF. CDR3 nucleotide sequence: TGTGCCAGCAGTTTAAGTCTAGCGGGAAATGAGCAGTTCTTC.